The rows below give T cell receptor beta chains drawn from one sample of a study of shared clonotypes between healthy human individuals. Assay: immunoSEQ multiplex PCR; the TCRdb copy retains only in-frame clones and omits some. The data contain approximately 340,000 clones, about 70% of them singletons. Sequences were obtained from memory CD4+ T cells sorted from blood. Receptors were obtained from a man aged 25 to 40 in good health. Both conserved end residues are part of each CDR3. Fields, in order: J gene, D gene, V gene, clone size, CDR3 DNA, CDR3 protein. The D gene is left open where the match is weak. Clone size appears in some rows only: once, few, many, or a class for an expanded clone.

j_call: TRBJ2-7
d_call: NA
v_call: TRBV5-1
clone_size: NA
cdr3_nt: TGCGCCAGCAGCTTGGCCGCGTTGGCGGACTTAAGGTCCTACGAGCAGTACTTC
cdr3_aa: CASSLAALADLRSYEQYF

j_call: TRBJ2-7
d_call: TRBD1
v_call: TRBV29-1
clone_size: NA
cdr3_nt: TGCAGCGTTGAAAGGCGGACAGGACATTTCGAGCAGTACTTC
cdr3_aa: CSVERRTGHFEQYF

j_call: TRBJ2-7
d_call: NA
v_call: TRBV7-2
clone_size: few
cdr3_nt: TGTGCCAGCAGCTTAGCGAGGGTCCCAGGGCGGGACGGGCAGTACTTC
cdr3_aa: CASSLARVPGRDGQYF

j_call: TRBJ2-1
d_call: TRBD2
v_call: TRBV19
clone_size: NA
cdr3_nt: TGTGCCAGTAGCCGACTAGCGGGAGGGAAGTACAATGAGCAGTTCTTC
cdr3_aa: CASSRLAGGKYNEQFF

j_call: TRBJ2-5
d_call: NA
v_call: TRBV19
clone_size: NA
cdr3_nt: TGTGCCAGTAGTACCGGCCGAGGAGAGACCCAGTACTTC
cdr3_aa: CASSTGRGETQYF

j_call: TRBJ1-1
d_call: NA
v_call: TRBV6-5
clone_size: once
cdr3_nt: TGTGCCAGTTACCAGTACACTGAAGCTTTCTTT
cdr3_aa: CASYQYTEAFF

j_call: TRBJ1-2
d_call: NA
v_call: TRBV7-9
clone_size: few
cdr3_nt: TGTGCCAGCAGTTCAGATGGCTACACCTTC
cdr3_aa: CASSSDGYTF

j_call: TRBJ2-3
d_call: NA
v_call: TRBV5-1
clone_size: NA
cdr3_nt: TGCGCCAGCAATATCTTGTGGGGCGGCACAGATACGCAGTATTTT
cdr3_aa: CASNILWGGTDTQYF

j_call: TRBJ2-3
d_call: NA
v_call: TRBV5-6
clone_size: NA
cdr3_nt: TGTGCCAGCAGCCTCGGCGGGGTCCAGCCCACAGATACGCAGTATTTT
cdr3_aa: CASSLGGVQPTDTQYF

j_call: TRBJ1-6
d_call: TRBD1
v_call: TRBV10-1
clone_size: NA
cdr3_nt: TGCGCCAGCAGTGATGGGACAGGTGCTTCACCCCTCCACTTT
cdr3_aa: CASSDGTGASPLHF

j_call: TRBJ2-7
d_call: NA
v_call: TRBV10-3
clone_size: few
cdr3_nt: TGTGCCACCGGTGGAGGAGGCGGGTTACACGAGCAGTACTTC
cdr3_aa: CATGGGGGLHEQYF

j_call: TRBJ2-5
d_call: NA
v_call: TRBV2
clone_size: NA
cdr3_nt: TGTGCCAGCAAAAGGGGGTTCGAGACCCAGTACTTC
cdr3_aa: CASKRGFETQYF

j_call: TRBJ1-2
d_call: NA
v_call: TRBV5-4
clone_size: NA
cdr3_nt: TGTGCCAGCAGCATCGACCACTATGGCTACACCTTC
cdr3_aa: CASSIDHYGYTF

j_call: TRBJ2-1
d_call: TRBD2
v_call: TRBV5-8
clone_size: few
cdr3_nt: TGTGCCAGCAGCCATACACGGACTAGCGGGAGCTACAATGAGCAGTTCTTC
cdr3_aa: CASSHTRTSGSYNEQFF

j_call: TRBJ1-1
d_call: NA
v_call: TRBV6-5
clone_size: NA
cdr3_nt: TGTGCCAGCAGGAACCGTATCACTGAAGCTTTCTTT
cdr3_aa: CASRNRITEAFF

j_call: TRBJ1-2
d_call: NA
v_call: TRBV19
clone_size: NA
cdr3_nt: TGTGCCAGTACTGTGGTGCGGGGCTATGGCTACACCTTC
cdr3_aa: CASTVVRGYGYTF

j_call: TRBJ1-2
d_call: TRBD1
v_call: TRBV28
clone_size: few
cdr3_nt: TGTGCCAGCAGCGGCGGGGACAGGGGTCTACCCCGCTTC
cdr3_aa: CASSGGDRGLPRF

j_call: TRBJ2-7
d_call: NA
v_call: TRBV7-9
clone_size: medium-sized
cdr3_nt: TGTGCCAGCAGCCGCAGCGGTCGGGGGGAGCAGTACTTC
cdr3_aa: CASSRSGRGEQYF